The entry below describes one TCR beta chain. CDR3 length equals 15 residues. CDR1 and CDR2 from the germline V gene are MNHEY and SVGAGI. The table came from immunoSEQ multiplex PCR; TCRdb's copy has only in-frame clones and leaves some out. This table holds 240,000 or so clones, around four fifths found once. The data stem from a study of blood T cell repertoires in COVID-19. About the study: The United States, Italy and Spain provided the acute and convalescent COVID-19 samples. In each case, the material was cDNA or gDNA derived from T cells, B-cell-depleted T cells, or PBMCs.

The specimen sequenced was peripheral blood. The TCR comes from an elderly woman with acute or convalescent COVID-19. The chain recombines TRBV6-5 with TRBJ1-1; D is ambiguous. The CDR3 DNA is TGTGTCACCGGAGGACCGCTACTCATGAACACTGAAGCTTTCTTT. Residues: CVTGGPLLMNTEAFF.